The clone carrying this T cell receptor (beta chain) was counted a few times. This sample includes further DNA sequences coding for the same CDR3. The V gene end was trimmed by 4 bases and the J gene end by 3 bases; junction bases not matched to a gene: 0. This CDR3 is built from 13 residues. Germline V gives CDR1 WSHSY, CDR2 SAAADI. Assay used: immunoSEQ multiplex PCR; TCRdb lists only in-frame clones, some missing. The data contain 45,000 to 60,000 clones, 75% to 95% of them seen just once; the ten biggest clones take up roughly 1.2%. The entry originates in a study of T cell changes during pregnancy in multiple sclerosis.

The origin of this receptor is a female donor in good health, enrolled as a control in a pregnancy study. The sample here was peripheral blood, taken after pregnancy. V and J are TRBV10-2 and TRBJ1-2; 9 bases line up with TRBD1. The CDR3 DNA reads as TGCGCCAGCAGTGGGACAGGGGACTATGGCTACACCTTC. This sequence encodes CASSGTGDYGYTF.